The 17 T cell receptor beta chains given below trace back to one sample, sequenced in a study of shared clonotypes between healthy human individuals. TCRdb's copy holds only in-frame clones and misses some; the assay was immunoSEQ multiplex PCR. Among around 1.1 million clones listed, 60% to 85% were seen once. Sequencing was performed on memory CD4+ T cells from PBMCs. Subset in this sample: CD45RA-negative fraction. These receptor sequences come from a man aged 18 to 35 in good health. Some clones in this sample may be carry-over from other donors' samples.

This clone was seen just once. The chain has TRBV5-1 and TRBJ1-5; 7 bases are shared with TRBD1. Germline V gives CDR1 SGHRS, CDR2 YFSETQ. The CDR3 extends over 15 amino acids. With V trimmed by 2 bases and J by 8 bases, 10 bases remained unmatched. CDR3 in amino acids: CASSFSGGGTEPQHF. The CDR3 DNA reads as TGCGCCAGCAGCTTTAGTGGAGGGGGCACGGAGCCCCAGCATTTT.

CDR3: CASPSGNQPQHF. The CDR3 DNA reads as TGTGCCAGCCCTTCGGGTAATCAGCCCCAGCATTTT. The chain joins TRBV28 to TRBJ1-5; D is unresolved. CDR1 and CDR2 (germline): MDHEN, SYDVKM. The ends were cut back, 8 bases at V and 4 bases at J, with 9 bases in the middle. CDR3 length equals 12 residues.

V usage is TRBV29-1 and J usage is TRBJ2-1; D ambiguous. CDR3 length: 16 amino acids. Looked up from germline, CDR1 is SQVTM and CDR2 is ANQGSEA. The V and J ends lost 2 bases and 0 bases respectively, with 14 bases between them. In DNA, the CDR3 is TGCAGCGTTGAATCCTCAGAAGCTAGCTCCTACAATGAGCAGTTCTTC. It yields the protein CSVESSEASSYNEQFF.

This clone was recorded at least ten times. In the same sample, other DNA sequences code for this CDR3. The rearrangement uses TRBV5-4 and TRBJ1-4; D possibly corresponds to TRBD1 (5 bases). The germline gives CDR1 SGHNT, CDR2 YYREEE (reference sequence). This CDR3 is 16 amino acids long. V gave up 4 bases and J gave up 0 bases, with 13 bases separating them. CDR3 nucleotides: TGTGCCAGCAGCCCCGGGGCGGGTGCAACTAATGAAAAACTGTTTTTT. It encodes CASSPGAGATNEKLFF.

This clone was observed a few times. The chain combines TRBV5-1 with TRBJ1-4; tentative D call: TRBD1 (6 bases). Deletions cut 3 bases from V and 8 bases from J, with 14 bases between. The V gene's germline CDR1 is SGHRS and CDR2 YFSETQ. The CDR3 loop spans 14 amino acids. The CDR3 nucleotides are TGCGCCAGCAGCTGGGGGCCGGGGGAAGAAAAACTGTTTTTT. It is translated as CASSWGPGEEKLFF. The variable domain in full, completed from reference TRBV5-1 and TRBJ1-4, reads KAGVTQTPRYLIKTRGQQVTLSCSPISGHRSVSWYQQTPGQGLQFLFEYFSETQRNKGNFPGRFSGRQFSNSRSEMNVSTLELGDSALYLCASSWGPGEEKLFFGSGTQLSVL.

The gene calls are TRBV27 and TRBJ1-4, with 7 nucleotides matching TRBD1. CDR1 is MNHEY and CDR2 is SMNVEV in the germline V gene (reference sequence). The CDR3 is made up of 18 amino acids. Trimming at V came to 1 base and at J to 2 bases, leaving 10 bases not matched to a gene. CDR3 nucleotide sequence: TGTGCCAGCAGTTTATACGGCGCAGGGGGGAGGACTAATGAAAAACTGTTTTTT. Translation gives CASSLYGAGGRTNEKLFF.

V gene TRBV6-1 combines with J gene TRBJ1-4; D gene ambiguous. Trimming shortened V by 0 bases and J by 5 bases, and 10 bases separated the two germline ends. Germline V lookup: CDR1 MNHNS, CDR2 SASEGT. This CDR3 region has 15 residues. CDR3 residues: CASSEAWQENEKLFF. The CDR3 DNA reads as TGTGCCAGCAGTGAAGCGTGGCAGGAGAATGAAAAACTGTTTTTT.

V usage is TRBV9 and J usage is TRBJ1-1, with 8 positions matching TRBD1. This CDR3 region has 16 residues. Germline trimming cut 2 bases from V and 2 bases from J; bases unmatched to any gene: 8. Germline V gene lookup returns CDR1 SGDLS and CDR2 YYNGEE. The CDR3 spells CASSVTGTGLNTEAFF. CDR3 in DNA: TGTGCCAGCAGCGTTACCGGGACAGGACTAAACACTGAAGCTTTCTTT. The entire variable domain, with the rest obtained from reference TRBV9 and TRBJ1-1, is as follows: DSGVTQTPKHLITATGQRVTLRCSPRSGDLSVYWYQQSLDQGLQFLIQYYNGEERAKGNILERFSAQQFPDLHSELNLSSLELGDSALYFCASSVTGTGLNTEAFFGQGTRLTVV.

The chain carries TRBV4-2 and TRBJ1-1; a weak D match, TRBD1 (5 bases). The length of the CDR3 is 18 residues. Germline values: CDR1 LGHNA, CDR2 YNFKEQ. Trimming shortened V by 4 bases and J by 5 bases, and 26 bases separated the two germline ends. The CDR3 nucleotides read TGTGCCAGCAGCCCCCGGGACGGAAGACCATCAAGGAATACTGAAGCTTTCTTT. Protein product: CASSPRDGRPSRNTEAFF.

The CDR3 sequence is CASSPMAGGSTDTQYF. In nucleotides, the CDR3 is TGTGCCAGCTCACCGATGGCGGGAGGAAGCACAGATACGCAGTATTTT. The chain employs TRBV18 and TRBJ2-3, with TRBD2 matching 8 bases. Germline CDR1 is KGHSH and CDR2 is LQKENI. This CDR3 contains 16 residues. V trimming: 3 bases; J trimming: 0 bases; junction bases outside the gene matches: 5.

This chain joins TRBV28 and TRBJ2-7; 8 positions match TRBD2. Germline CDR1 MDHEN, CDR2 SYDVKM. V lost 2 bases, J lost 2 bases, and 5 bases stayed unmatched. The CDR3 covers 15 residues. The CDR3 DNA sequence: TGTGCCAGCAGTTTACGCGGGAGGCCCCCCTACGAGCAGTACTTC. Its translation: CASSLRGRPPYEQYF.

The chain combines TRBV5-4 with TRBJ1-1; TRBD1 matches 8 bases. Losses at the gene ends were 3 bases for V and 1 base for J; bases not matched to a gene: 14. The CDR3 contains 18 residues. The germline CDR1 and CDR2 sequences are SGHNT and YYREEE (reference sequence). In nucleotides, the CDR3 is TGTGCCAGCAGCTCTCACCCAGGGGGCCGAGGGTCGAACACTGAAGCTTTCTTT. This encodes CASSSHPGGRGSNTEAFF.

The gene calls are TRBV4-1 and TRBJ2-1, with 13 bases identical to TRBD2. This CDR3 has 14 residues. The junction had 5 bases not matched to a gene; V was cut back by 8 bases and J by 7 bases. Germline-derived CDR1 and CDR2 are MGHRA and YSYEKL. In nucleotides, the CDR3 is TGCGCCAGCGGCTTGGGACTAGCGGGAAATGAGCAGTTCTTC. This translates into CASGLGLAGNEQFF.

The chain carries TRBV9 and TRBJ1-1; 8 bases fit TRBD1. J gave up 7 bases and V 0 bases, and 14 bases lay outside the gene matches. This CDR3 region has 17 residues. Germline loops: CDR1 SGDLS, CDR2 YYNGEE. CDR3 residues: CASSVGFIIRTGFEAFF. CDR3 nucleotide sequence: TGTGCCAGCAGCGTAGGTTTTATTATACGGACAGGGTTTGAAGCTTTCTTT.

Turning to this clone: Other nucleotide sequences in the sample specify the same CDR3. This chain links TRBV6-1 with TRBJ1-2; weak D call: TRBD1 (5 bases). CDR3 length equals 14 residues. V gave up 1 base and J gave up 4 bases, with 10 bases separating them. Looked up from germline, CDR1 is MNHNS and CDR2 is SASEGT. For the CDR3, the DNA is TGTGCCAGCAGTGAAGACGGAAGGGGCTATGGCTACACCTTC. It translates to CASSEDGRGYGYTF.

This chain joins TRBV15 and TRBJ2-1, with TRBD2 matching 13 bases. Germline CDR1 is LNHNV and CDR2 is YYDKDF (reference sequence). Germline trimming cut 3 bases from V and 10 bases from J; bases unmatched to any gene: 9. The CDR3 covers 16 residues. CDR3 in amino acids: CATSSLSGTSGDEQFF. DNA of the CDR3: TGTGCCACCAGCAGCCTCTCCGGGACTAGCGGGGACGAGCAGTTCTTC.

The chain recombines TRBV11-1 with TRBJ2-7, with 9 bases aligning to TRBD2. The CDR3 loop spans 15 amino acids. Germline trimming cut 5 bases from V and 0 bases from J; bases unmatched to any gene: 5. Germline CDR1 SGHAT, CDR2 FQDESV (reference sequence). The DNA of the CDR3 is TGTGCCAGCAGCACCCAGCGGGAGGTCTCCTACGAGCAGTACTTC. Amino acids: CASSTQREVSYEQYF.